The text below deals with one TCR beta chain. Its antigen is still unknown. Sequencing used immunoSEQ multiplex PCR; TCRdb keeps in-frame clones, though not all of them. The sample holds some 40,000 clones; over 75% are singletons and the top ten take 26%. Germline trimming cut 4 bases from V and 6 bases from J; bases unmatched to any gene: 14. CDR1 is SGHTA and CDR2 is FQGTGA in the germline V gene. The CDR3 length is 17 residues. This entry is derived from a study of T cell responses to AZD1222 COVID-19 vaccine. Study findings and constraints: Only 5 or 6 people who got AZD1222 tested seropositive at baseline. Mostly white British, mostly female donors; authors suggested clonal diversity may be underestimated.

The sequence was obtained from an adult who received the MenACWY meningococcal vaccine as a control. The gene calls are TRBV7-3 and TRBJ2-3; 9 bases are a match to TRBD1. Sequences were derived from peripheral blood, sampled 28 days after the second dose of the MenACWY control vaccine. The CDR3 bases are TGTGCCAGCAGCTCCAGAAAGGGACAGGGCCTCGAGGATACGCAGTATTTT. Translated: CASSSRKGQGLEDTQYF.